This T cell receptor beta chain emerged from a study of memory CD4+ T cells and cytomegalovirus serostatus. Study-wide background: Donors were healthy Belgian adults, several CMV seropositive and around 24 seronegative.

Libraries were prepared by immunoSEQ multiplex PCR; TCRdb keeps only in-frame clonotypes and omits some of them. The profile shows 35,000 to 50,000 clones, approximately 80% of them singletons. Study-wide results and caveats: Of 150 to 200 reported CMV TCRbeta sequences, 60 to 85 were found in memory CD4+ repertoires. Repertoires predicted CMV serostatus with median bootstrapped AUC of about 0.94.

CDR1 is SGHVS, CDR2 FNYEAQ, per germline. The CDR3 runs 15 residues. Trimming cost V 2 bases and J 6 bases, with 13 bases left between them. For this clone: Its antigen is not known.

Single viable CD3+CD4+CD8-CD45RO+ cells were sorted as the memory CD4+ T cells. The TCR sequence derives from an adult in good health and CMV-seronegative. The specimen was memory CD4+ T cells from blood. V is TRBV7-6 and J is TRBJ1-4; no firm D call. The CDR3 spells CASSLSTHGYEKLFF. The DNA for the CDR3 is TGTGCCAGCAGCTTATCAACGCACGGATATGAAAAACTGTTTTTT.